The 22 T cell receptor beta chains listed next were all sequenced from one sample in a study of neurological immune-mediated disorders. Time point of the sample: longitudinal time-point 3. TCRdb recomputed calls from the 5' RACE reads with MiXCR, one row per CDR3 protein. The table includes about 84,000 distinct CDR3 sequences, around 4% detected once. Input material: PBMCs. The receptors originated from a woman aged 60-70 years with multiple sclerosis.

The sample holds many counts of this clonotype. This rearrangement joins TRBV6-1 to TRBJ2-7; the D is unclear. CDR1 is MNHNS, CDR2 SASEGT, per germline. Trimming removed 5 bases from V and 7 bases from J, with 12 bases in between. This CDR3 comprises 12 residues. The CDR3 nucleotides read TGTGCCAGCAGTTTCCCCACTGTGGAGCAGTACTTC. Its protein product is CASSFPTVEQYF.

This clonotype was seen many times. The gene calls are TRBV6-5 and TRBJ2-7; 11 nucleotides agree with TRBD2. CDR3 length: 14 residues. In germline, CDR1 is MNHEY, CDR2 SVGAGI. V was clipped by 5 bases and J by 6 bases; unmatched bases: 6. CDR3 loop: CASSQTSGGLEQYF. CDR3 bases: TGTGCCAGCAGTCAAACTAGCGGGGGACTCGAGCAGTACTTC.

This clonotype was seen ten or more times. V and J are TRBV10-3 and TRBJ2-3; D is perhaps TRBD2 (5 bases). CDR3 length: 21 amino acids. Germline values: CDR1 ENHRY, CDR2 SYGVKD. V lost 2 bases to trimming and J lost 0 bases, with 27 bases between them. The CDR3 sequence is CAISEQRESHSRDTSTDTQYF. The CDR3 DNA follows: TGTGCCATCAGTGAGCAACGGGAATCCCACAGCCGGGATACTAGCACAGATACGCAGTATTTT.

This clonotype is judged medium-sized. V usage is TRBV28 and J usage is TRBJ2-7; D remains unclear. The CDR3 is 11 residues long. Germline V gives CDR1 MDHEN, CDR2 SYDVKM. V lost 5 bases, J lost 6 bases, and 8 bases lay in between. This chain's CDR3 is CASSPSTEQYF. The CDR3 nucleotides are TGTGCCAGCAGTCCCTCGACCGAGCAGTACTTC.

The sample holds many counts of this clonotype. The CDR3 nucleotides are TGTGCCAGCAGTAGGGGACAGTTGAATCAGCCCCAGCATTTT. It translates to CASSRGQLNQPQHF. V gene TRBV28 combines with J gene TRBJ1-5; 7 positions match TRBD1. This CDR3 comprises 14 residues. Looked up from germline, CDR1 is MDHEN and CDR2 is SYDVKM. V trimming: 5 bases; J trimming: 4 bases; junction bases outside the gene matches: 5.

This clonotype has at least ten counts. V usage is TRBV2 and J usage is TRBJ2-3; D may be TRBD1 (5 bases). The CDR3 consists of 14 residues. The V gene lost 6 bases and the J gene lost 5 bases, with 15 bases spanning the gap. Per the germline V gene, CDR1 is SNHLY and CDR2 is FYNNEI. CDR3: CASRPGFRGDTQYF. DNA for the CDR3: TGTGCCAGCAGACCAGGGTTTAGGGGAGATACGCAGTATTTT.

The V gene is TRBV20-1, the J gene TRBJ2-2; D unresolved. V lost 1 base and J lost 6, with 6 bases in between. The germline V gene has CDR1 DFQATT and CDR2 SNEGSKA (reference sequence). The CDR3 contains 12 residues. DNA for the CDR3: TGCAGTGCTAGAGGGGTGCCCGGGGAGCTGTTTTTT. Protein sequence: CSARGVPGELFF.

The chain uses TRBV20-1 and TRBJ2-2; D unresolved. In germline, CDR1 is DFQATT, CDR2 SNEGSKA (reference sequence). Trimming left V 8 bases short and J 8 bases short, with 24 bases between. The CDR3 has 15 amino acids. The CDR3 protein is CSTNQPDQSGGELFF. The CDR3, as DNA: TGCAGTACAAATCAACCTGACCAGTCCGGAGGGGAGCTGTTTTTT.

This clonotype was seen at least ten times. This CDR3 reads CASSQVTGPYEQYF. The CDR3 nucleotides read TGTGCCAGCAGCCAAGTGACAGGGCCCTACGAGCAGTACTTC. J is TRBJ2-7 and V is TRBV3-1; 7 positions match TRBD1. The germline V gene has CDR1 LGHDT and CDR2 YNNKEL (reference sequence). The CDR3 contains 14 residues. V was pared by 1 base and J by 2 bases, with 2 bases of the junction left unmatched.

This clonotype has at least ten counts. The J gene is TRBJ1-1, the V gene TRBV6-2 or TRBV6-3; D call uncertain. This CDR3 is 15 amino acids long. CDR1 is MNHEY, CDR2 SVGEGT, per germline. V gave up 3 bases and J gave up 1 base, with 12 bases separating them. The CDR3 bases are TGTGCCAGCAGTTATTTCACAGCTTCGAACACTGAAGCTTTCTTT. As protein: CASSYFTASNTEAFF.

This clonotype was detected ten times or more. CDR3: CASSRTVSHEQYF. Written as DNA, the CDR3 is TGTGCCAGCAGCAGGACAGTCAGTCACGAGCAGTACTTC. The V call is TRBV7-9, the J call TRBJ2-7; a possible D gene is TRBD1 (6 bases). Germline CDR1 SEHNR, CDR2 FQNEAQ (reference sequence). V lost 5 bases and J 5 bases, leaving 13 bases between the germline ends. CDR3 length equals 13 residues.

This clonotype was recorded many times. The chain joins TRBV5-1 to TRBJ2-3; 7 bases line up with TRBD2. The junction had 8 bases not matched to a gene; V was cut back by 7 bases and J by 6 bases. Germline V gene sequence: CDR1 SGHRS, CDR2 YFSETQ. There are 13 residues in the CDR3. CDR3 nucleotides: TGCGCCAGCTCTTGGACTAGTACCGATACGCAGTATTTT. This encodes CASSWTSTDTQYF.

This clonotype was seen ten or more times. The V call is TRBV12-3 or TRBV12-4, the J call TRBJ1-4; D remains unclear. The CDR3 extends over 15 amino acids. Trimming took 6 bases from V and 4 from J, leaving 15 bases between them. The chain's CDR3 is CASRSSSGFNEKLFF. CDR3 DNA sequence: TGTGCCAGCAGATCCTCCTCGGGGTTTAATGAAAAACTGTTTTTT.

This clonotype was seen more than once but under ten times. The V and J genes are TRBV20-1 and TRBJ1-1; D is perhaps TRBD1 (5 bases). The germline V gene has CDR1 DFQATT and CDR2 SNEGSKA (reference sequence). The CDR3 extends over 15 amino acids. Trimming cost V 1 base and J 5 bases, with 17 bases left between them. In nucleotides, the CDR3 is TGCAGTGCTAGAGGGGGAAGGGGTAGACGGACTGAAGCTTTCTTT. As protein: CSARGGRGRRTEAFF.

This clonotype was counted ten times or more. The rearrangement links TRBV4-2 to TRBJ2-2; tentative D call: TRBD1 (6 bases). The CDR3 extends over 16 amino acids. Germline lookup yields CDR1 LGHNA and CDR2 YNFKEQ. V lost 0 bases, J lost 5 bases, and 13 bases lay in between. CDR3 DNA sequence: TGTGCCAGCAGCCAAGATATGATGGGGGCAACCGGGGAGCTGTTTTTT. The encoded protein is CASSQDMMGATGELFF.

This clonotype was counted ten times or more. The V and J genes are TRBV10-3 and TRBJ1-2; 9 bases fit TRBD1. Germline trimming cut 8 bases from V and 8 bases from J; bases unmatched to any gene: 9. This CDR3 region has 13 residues. CDR1 and CDR2 (germline): ENHRY, SYGVKD. The CDR3 is CAIGKQGAGGYTF. CDR3 DNA: TGTGCCATCGGAAAACAGGGGGCAGGAGGCTACACCTTC.

This clonotype showed up many times. This rearrangement joins TRBV5-1 to TRBJ1-1; tentatively, D is TRBD1 (5 bases). The CDR3 runs to 13 residues. The ends were cut back, 3 bases at V and 3 bases at J, with 9 bases in the middle. Germline V lookup: CDR1 SGHRS, CDR2 YFSETQ. The CDR3 here is CASSSKTDTEAFF. The CDR3 region has the DNA TGCGCCAGCAGCTCGAAGACAGACACTGAAGCTTTCTTT.

The sample holds many counts of this clonotype. The chain has TRBV14 and TRBJ2-7; 11 bases agree with TRBD1. J gave up 3 bases and V 3 bases, and 16 bases lay outside the gene matches. Germline CDR1 is SGHDN and CDR2 is FVKESK. The CDR3 has 19 amino acids. Written as DNA, the CDR3 is TGTGCCAGCAGCCAGCGGACAGGGGGCGGAGGACTAGCCCTCTACGAGCAGTACTTC. Translated, it gives CASSQRTGGGGLALYEQYF.

This clonotype has ten or more counts. CDR3 DNA sequence: TGCAGTGCTAGAGATCGGCGACGACAGGGGGCAAATGGAAACACCATATATTTT. Translating gives CSARDRRRQGANGNTIYF. The chain couples TRBV20-1 to TRBJ1-3, with 10 bases identical to TRBD1. Germline-derived CDR1 and CDR2 are DFQATT and SNEGSKA (reference sequence). The CDR3 has 18 amino acids. With V trimmed by 0 bases and J by 3 bases, 11 bases remained unmatched.

This clonotype was counted at least ten times. The chain has TRBV5-1 and TRBJ1-2; TRBD1 matches 9 bases. The CDR3 has 14 residues. The germline V gene has CDR1 SGHRS and CDR2 YFSETQ. With 4 bases clipped from V and 4 bases from J, the junction kept 5 bases outside the gene matches. CDR3 amino acids: CASSTGGAGYGYTF. CDR3 in DNA: TGCGCCAGCAGCACAGGGGGCGCGGGCTATGGCTACACCTTC.

The sample holds many counts of this clonotype. V gene TRBV12-3 or TRBV12-4 combines with J gene TRBJ1-2; TRBD1 might be the D (5 bases). The CDR3 runs 14 residues. The V gene lost 10 bases and the J gene lost 5 bases, with 20 bases spanning the gap. This chain's CDR3 is CATKFSGGTYGYTF. The CDR3 nucleotides read TGTGCCACCAAGTTTTCTGGGGGGACTTATGGCTACACCTTC.

This clonotype was observed many times. This chain joins TRBV10-3 and TRBJ1-2, with a possible D match to TRBD1 (5 bases). V was pared by 3 bases and J by 8 bases, with 16 bases between. CDR1 and CDR2 from the germline V gene are ENHRY and SYGVKD. The CDR3 is 14 amino acids. CDR3 bases: TGTGCCATCAGTGACCTCGGGGGGTTAGAAGGCTACACCTTC. It specifies CAISDLGGLEGYTF.